The clone carrying this T cell receptor beta chain came up a few times. Its specificity is not known. These data originate in a study of response to subunit inactivated influenza vaccine. Whole-study results and caveats: Each seasonal flu vaccination may recruit only limited new T cells, authors suggested.

CDR1 is MNHEY, CDR2 SVGEGT, per germline. CDR3 length: 17 amino acids. The germline V and J ends were trimmed by 0 bases and 2 bases, with 14 bases remaining between them. Each CDR3 protein is one row after TCRdb ran MiXCR on the RT-PCR reads. The table shows 650,000 to 850,000 distinct CDR3 sequences, with more than 11% occurring only once. The receptor was derived from a man aged 45 to 65 who received an inactivated influenza vaccine. The rearrangement uses TRBV6-2 or TRBV6-3 and TRBJ2-1, with D possibly being TRBD1 (5 bases). The material was PBMCs from blood, obtained around 14 days before vaccination. CDR3 DNA sequence: TGTGCCAGCAGTTACTCGAGTATGGGGCCAGCCTACAATGAGCAGTTCTTC. It translates to CASSYSSMGPAYNEQFF.